This TCR beta chain appears in the sequencing data of a study of blood T cell repertoires in COVID-19. Overall study context: Acute-phase and convalescent COVID-19 samples originated in the United States, Italy and Spain. In each case, the material was cDNA or gDNA derived from T cells, B-cell-depleted T cells, or PBMCs.

Two consecutive negative NP/OP PCR tests, clearance, or resolved symptoms defined Cohort 3 recovery. V shed 2 bases, J shed 5 bases, and the junction held 8 bases outside the gene matches. Germline CDR1 SGHDT, CDR2 YYEEEE. The CDR3 is 16 residues long. This table comes from immunoSEQ multiplex PCR, and its TCRdb copy is limited to in-frame clones, with some not included. Among more than 300,000 clones listed, nearly 90% were seen once. Sequencing input: PBMCs or T cells enriched from blood (not recorded which). The TCR originated in a woman aged 30 to 39 who had recovered from COVID-19. The chain couples TRBV5-6 to TRBJ2-7, with TRBD2 matching over 12 bases. The CDR3 spells CASSFGLAGGMNEQYF. CDR3 coding DNA: TGTGCCAGCAGCTTTGGGCTAGCGGGGGGGATGAACGAGCAGTACTTC.